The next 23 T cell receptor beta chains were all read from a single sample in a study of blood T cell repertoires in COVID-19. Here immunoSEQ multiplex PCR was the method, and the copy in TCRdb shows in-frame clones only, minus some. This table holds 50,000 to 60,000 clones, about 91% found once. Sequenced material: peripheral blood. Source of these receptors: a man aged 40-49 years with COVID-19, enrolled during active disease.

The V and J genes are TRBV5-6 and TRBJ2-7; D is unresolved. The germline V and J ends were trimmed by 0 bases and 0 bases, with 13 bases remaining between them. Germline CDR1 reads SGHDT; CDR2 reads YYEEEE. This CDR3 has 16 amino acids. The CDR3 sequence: CASSLVDLVSSYEQYF. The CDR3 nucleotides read TGTGCCAGCAGCTTGGTCGATCTGGTTAGCTCCTACGAGCAGTACTTC.

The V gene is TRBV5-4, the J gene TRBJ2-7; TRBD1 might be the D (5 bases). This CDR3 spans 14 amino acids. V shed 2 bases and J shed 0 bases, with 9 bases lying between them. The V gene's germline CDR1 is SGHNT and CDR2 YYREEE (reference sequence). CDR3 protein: CASSFSGNSYEQYF. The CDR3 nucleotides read TGTGCCAGCAGCTTCTCAGGGAACTCCTACGAGCAGTACTTC. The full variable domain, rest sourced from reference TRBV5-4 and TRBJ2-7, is ETGVTQSPTHLIKTRGQQVTLRCSSQSGHNTVSWYQQALGQGPQFIFQYYREEENGRGNFPPRFSGLQFPNYSSELNVNALELDDSALYLCASSFSGNSYEQYFGPGTRLTVT.

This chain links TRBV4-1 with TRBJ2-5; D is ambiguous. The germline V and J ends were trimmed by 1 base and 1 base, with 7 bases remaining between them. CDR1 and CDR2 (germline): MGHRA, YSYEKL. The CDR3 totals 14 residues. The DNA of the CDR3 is TGCGCCAGCAGCCAAGGGGCTACCCAAGAGACCCAGTACTTC. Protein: CASSQGATQETQYF.

This chain's CDR3 is CASSPLGGKSEAFF. CDR3 bases: TGTGCCAGCAGTCCCCTTGGGGGGAAGTCTGAAGCTTTCTTT. The V and J genes are TRBV2 and TRBJ1-1, with D perhaps TRBD1 (5 bases). Germline CDR1 is SNHLY and CDR2 is FYNNEI. Trimming took off 5 bases at V and 6 bases at J, with 16 bases between the two ends. This CDR3 has 14 residues.

CDR3 nucleotides: TGTGCCATCAGGGCTAGCGGCGGCAATGAGCAGTTCTTC. It yields the protein CAIRASGGNEQFF. The chain links TRBV10-3 to TRBJ2-1, with TRBD2 matching over 7 bases. J was trimmed by 6 bases and V by 6 bases; bases with no gene match: 5. The CDR3 runs 13 residues. Germline V gives CDR1 ENHRY, CDR2 SYGVKD.

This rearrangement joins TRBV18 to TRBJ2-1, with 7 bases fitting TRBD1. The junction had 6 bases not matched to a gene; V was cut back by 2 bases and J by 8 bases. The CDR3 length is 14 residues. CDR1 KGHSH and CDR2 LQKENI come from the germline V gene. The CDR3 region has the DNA TGTGCCAGCTCACCAAGTGACAGGGACGATGAGCAGTTCTTC. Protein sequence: CASSPSDRDDEQFF.

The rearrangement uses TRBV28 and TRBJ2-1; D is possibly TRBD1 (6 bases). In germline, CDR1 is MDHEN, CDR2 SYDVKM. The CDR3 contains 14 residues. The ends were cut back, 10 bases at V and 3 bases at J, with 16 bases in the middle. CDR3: CAIRGQQLYNEQFF. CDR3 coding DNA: TGTGCCATCAGGGGCCAACAACTCTACAATGAGCAGTTCTTC. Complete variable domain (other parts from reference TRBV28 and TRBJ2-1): DVKVTQSSRYLVKRTGEKVFLECVQDMDHENMFWYRQDPGLGLRLIYFSYDVKMKEKGDIPEGYSVSREKKERFSLILESASTNQTSMYLCAIRGQQLYNEQFFGPGTRLTVL.

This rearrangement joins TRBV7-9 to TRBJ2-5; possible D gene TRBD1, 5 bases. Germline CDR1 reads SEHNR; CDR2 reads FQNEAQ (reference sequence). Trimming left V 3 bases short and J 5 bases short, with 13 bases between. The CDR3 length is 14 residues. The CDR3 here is CASSFSQGRETQYF. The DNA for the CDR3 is TGTGCCAGCAGCTTTTCGCAGGGTAGGGAGACCCAGTACTTC.

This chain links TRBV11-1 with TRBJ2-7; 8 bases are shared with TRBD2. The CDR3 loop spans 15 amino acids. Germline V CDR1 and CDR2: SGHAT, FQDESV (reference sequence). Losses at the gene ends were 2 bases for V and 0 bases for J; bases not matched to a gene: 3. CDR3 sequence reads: CASSLLLAASYEQYF. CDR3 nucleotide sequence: TGTGCCAGCAGCTTACTACTAGCGGCCTCCTACGAGCAGTACTTC.

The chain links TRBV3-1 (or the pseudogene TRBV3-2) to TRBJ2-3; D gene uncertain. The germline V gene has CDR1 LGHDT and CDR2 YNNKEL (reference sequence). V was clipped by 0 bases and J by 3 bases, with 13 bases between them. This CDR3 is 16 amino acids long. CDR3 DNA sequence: TGTGCCAGCAGCCAAGATCTGCCAGATTTGACAGATACGCAGTATTTT. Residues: CASSQDLPDLTDTQYF.

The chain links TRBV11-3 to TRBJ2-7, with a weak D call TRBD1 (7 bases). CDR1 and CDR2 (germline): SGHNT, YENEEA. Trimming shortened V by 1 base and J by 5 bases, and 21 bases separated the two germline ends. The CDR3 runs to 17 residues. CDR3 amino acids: CASSLVSGGQSVDEQYF. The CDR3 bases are TGTGCCAGCAGCTTAGTCTCCGGGGGACAGAGTGTGGACGAGCAGTACTTC. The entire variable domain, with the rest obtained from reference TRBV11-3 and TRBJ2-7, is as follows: EAGVVQSPRYKIIEKKQPVAFWCNPISGHNTLYWYLQNLGQGPELLIRYENEEAVDDSQLPKDRFSAERLKGVDSTLKIQPAELGDSAVYLCASSLVSGGQSVDEQYFGPGTRLTVT.

CDR3 loop: CASRPGSNTEAFF. In DNA form, the CDR3 reads TGTGCCAGCAGACCGGGATCAAACACTGAAGCTTTCTTT. The chain carries TRBV28 and TRBJ1-1; D ambiguous. CDR1 is MDHEN, CDR2 SYDVKM, per germline. Trimming took 6 bases from V and 2 from J, leaving 10 bases between them. The CDR3 contains 13 residues.

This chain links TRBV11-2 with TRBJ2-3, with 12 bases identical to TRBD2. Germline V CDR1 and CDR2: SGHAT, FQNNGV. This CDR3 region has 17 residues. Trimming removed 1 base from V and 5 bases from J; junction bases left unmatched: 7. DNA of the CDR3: TGTGCCAGCAGCTTAGGGCTAGCGGGAGGGCGGGTAGATACGCAGTATTTT. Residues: CASSLGLAGGRVDTQYF. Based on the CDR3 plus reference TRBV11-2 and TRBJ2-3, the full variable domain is EAGVAQSPRYKIIEKRQSVAFWCNPISGHATLYWYQQILGQGPKLLIQFQNNGVVDDSQLPKDRFSAERLKGVDSTLKIQPAKLEDSAVYLCASSLGLAGGRVDTQYFGPGTRLTVL.

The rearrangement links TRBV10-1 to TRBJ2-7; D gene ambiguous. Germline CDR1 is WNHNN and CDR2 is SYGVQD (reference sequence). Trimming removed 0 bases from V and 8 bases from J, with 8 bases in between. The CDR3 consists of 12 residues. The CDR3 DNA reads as TGCGCCAGCAGTGAGTCTGGCAAGAAGCAGTACTTC. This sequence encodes CASSESGKKQYF.

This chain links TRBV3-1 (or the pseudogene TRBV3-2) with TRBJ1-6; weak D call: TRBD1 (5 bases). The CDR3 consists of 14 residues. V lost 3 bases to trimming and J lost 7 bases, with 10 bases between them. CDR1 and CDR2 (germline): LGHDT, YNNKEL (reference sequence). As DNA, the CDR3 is TGTGCCAGCAGCCAGGACATTCTCAATTCACCCCTCCACTTT. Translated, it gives CASSQDILNSPLHF.

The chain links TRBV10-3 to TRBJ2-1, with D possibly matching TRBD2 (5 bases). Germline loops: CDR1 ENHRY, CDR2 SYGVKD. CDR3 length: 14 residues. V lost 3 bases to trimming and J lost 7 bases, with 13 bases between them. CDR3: CAISEGSSYNEQFF. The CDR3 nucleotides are TGTGCCATCAGTGAAGGGTCTAGCTATAATGAGCAGTTCTTC.

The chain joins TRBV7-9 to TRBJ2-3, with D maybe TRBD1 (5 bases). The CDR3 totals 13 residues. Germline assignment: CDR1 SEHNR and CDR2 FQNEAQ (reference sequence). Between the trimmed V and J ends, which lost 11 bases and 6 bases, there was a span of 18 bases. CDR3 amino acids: CAGQGVLGDTQYF. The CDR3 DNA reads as TGTGCCGGCCAAGGGGTATTAGGCGATACGCAGTATTTT.

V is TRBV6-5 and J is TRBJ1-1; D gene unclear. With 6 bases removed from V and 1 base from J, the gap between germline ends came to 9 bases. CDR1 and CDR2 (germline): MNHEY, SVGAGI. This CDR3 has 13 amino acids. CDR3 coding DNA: TGTGCCAGCAGGCAGGAGGGGAACACTGAAGCTTTCTTT. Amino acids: CASRQEGNTEAFF.

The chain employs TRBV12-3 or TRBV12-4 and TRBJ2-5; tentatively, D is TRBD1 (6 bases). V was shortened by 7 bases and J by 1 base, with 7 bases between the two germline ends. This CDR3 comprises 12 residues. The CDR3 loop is CASTRGQETQYF. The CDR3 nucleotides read TGTGCCAGCACCAGGGGCCAAGAGACCCAGTACTTC.

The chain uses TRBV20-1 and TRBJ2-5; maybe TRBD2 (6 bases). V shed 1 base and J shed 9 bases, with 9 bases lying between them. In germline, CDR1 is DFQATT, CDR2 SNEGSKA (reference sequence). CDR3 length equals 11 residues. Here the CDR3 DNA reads TGCAGTGCTAGAGCCCGCGGGGCCCAGTACTTC. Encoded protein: CSARARGAQYF.

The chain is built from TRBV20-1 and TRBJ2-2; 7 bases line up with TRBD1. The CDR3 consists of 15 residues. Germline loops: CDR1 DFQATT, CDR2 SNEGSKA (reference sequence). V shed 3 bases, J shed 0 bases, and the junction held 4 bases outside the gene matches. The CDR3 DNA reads TGCAGTGCTAGTCTTGGGACAGCGAACACCGGGGAGCTGTTTTTT. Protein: CSASLGTANTGELFF.

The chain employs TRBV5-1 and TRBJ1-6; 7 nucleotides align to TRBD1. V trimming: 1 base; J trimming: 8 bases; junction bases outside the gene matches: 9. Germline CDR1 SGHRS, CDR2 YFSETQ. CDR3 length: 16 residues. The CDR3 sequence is CASSLRQGIADSPLHF. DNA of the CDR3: TGCGCCAGCAGCTTGCGACAGGGAATCGCGGATTCACCCCTCCACTTT.

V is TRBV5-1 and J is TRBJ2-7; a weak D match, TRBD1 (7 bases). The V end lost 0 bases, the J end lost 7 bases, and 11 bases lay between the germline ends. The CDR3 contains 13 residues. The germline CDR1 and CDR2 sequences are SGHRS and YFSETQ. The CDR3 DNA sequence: TGCGCCAGCAGCTTGGTTGCAGGGGGGGAGCAGTACTTC. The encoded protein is CASSLVAGGEQYF.